These T cell receptor beta chains were read from a single sample in a study of blood T cell repertoires in COVID-19. Assay: immunoSEQ multiplex PCR; the TCRdb copy retains only in-frame clones and omits some. The table has some 170,000 clones, about 75% seen once; the top ten hold about 25%. The sequenced sample consisted of peripheral blood. The receptors here all came from a woman in her sixties or seventies with acute or convalescent COVID-19. Each CDR3 is given with its conserved first and last residue. The D gene is left open where the match is weak. Clone size is shown for a subset of rows, as once, few, many or a class of expanded clone.

len	d_gene	j_gene	abundance	v_gene	CDR3aa	CDR3nt
17	.	TRBJ2-7	.	TRBV19	CATSLIPREGASYEQYF	TGTGCCACTAGCCTCATCCCTCGAGAGGGTGCGTCCTACGAGCAGTACTTC
15	.	TRBJ2-7	.	TRBV7-8	CASSLTAGSSYEQYF	TGTGCCAGCAGCTTGACCGCCGGGAGCTCCTACGAGCAGTACTTC
17	TRBD2	TRBJ2-1	.	TRBV7-3	CASSLTAGLAGGGEQFF	TGTGCCAGCAGCTTAACAGCAGGACTAGCGGGAGGCGGTGAGCAGTTCTTC
15	TRBD2	TRBJ2-1	.	TRBV5-1	CASSIASGSTHEQFF	TGCGCCAGCAGCATTGCCAGCGGGAGTACCCATGAGCAGTTCTTC
12	.	TRBJ2-2	.	TRBV12-3/TRBV12-4	CASSGSPGELFF	TGTGCCAGCAGTGGTAGCCCCGGGGAGCTGTTTTTT
13	.	TRBJ2-7	once	TRBV12-3/TRBV12-4	CASSLRVGGEQYF	TGTGCCAGCAGTTTGAGGGTCGGAGGCGAGCAGTACTTC
16	TRBD2	TRBJ2-7	.	TRBV9	CASSKQGLAGFYEQYF	TGTGCCAGCAGCAAGCAGGGACTAGCGGGATTCTACGAGCAGTACTTC
15	.	TRBJ1-2	.	TRBV10-3	CAISDNDRDFYGYTF	TGTGCCATCAGTGACAACGACCGGGACTTCTATGGCTACACCTTC
15	.	TRBJ2-2	.	TRBV7-2	CASSRDFVEAGELFF	TGTGCCAGCAGCCGCGACTTTGTAGAAGCCGGGGAGCTGTTTTTT
15	TRBD1	TRBJ1-6	.	TRBV7-3	CASSPGTGQNSPLHF	TGTGCCAGCAGCCCCGGGACAGGGCAGAATTCACCCCTCCACTTT
15	TRBD1	TRBJ1-4	.	TRBV5-1	CASSDRTGNNEKLFF	TGCGCCAGCAGCGACCGGACAGGGAATAATGAAAAACTGTTTTTT
15	.	TRBJ2-1	.	TRBV4-1	CASSQVGRSYNEQFF	TGCGCCAGCAGCCAAGTAGGGAGGTCCTACAATGAGCAGTTCTTC
16	TRBD2	TRBJ2-3	.	TRBV11-2	CASSLTSGSSTDTQYF	TGTGCCAGCAGCTTAACTAGCGGGAGTAGCACAGATACGCAGTATTTT
12	.	TRBJ2-7	.	TRBV30	CAWSVLSYEQYF	TGTGCCTGGAGTGTGCTATCCTACGAGCAGTACTTC
15	.	TRBJ1-2	.	TRBV11-1	CASSFSEAAREGYTF	TGTGCCAGCAGCTTCTCTGAGGCGGCACGGGAGGGCTACACCTTC
13	.	TRBJ2-2	once	TRBV27	CASSLPTQGELFF	TGTGCCAGCAGTTTACCCACACAAGGGGAGCTGTTTTTT
16	TRBD2	TRBJ2-2	.	TRBV7-3	CASSFRGLADTGELFF	TGTGCCAGCAGCTTTAGGGGCCTAGCGGACACCGGGGAGCTGTTTTTT
14	.	TRBJ1-1	.	TRBV27	CASRYLQGNTEAFF	TGTGCCAGCAGGTACCTTCAGGGGAACACTGAAGCTTTCTTT
12	.	TRBJ1-1	.	TRBV6-6	CASSQDWNEAFF	TGTGCCAGCAGTCAGGACTGGAACGAAGCTTTCTTT
13	TRBD1	TRBJ1-2	.	TRBV6-5	CASRPGTVYGYTF	TGTGCCAGCAGACCCGGGACAGTCTATGGCTACACCTTC
12	TRBD2	TRBJ2-1	.	TRBV10-1	CASGTRLWEQFF	TGCGCCAGCGGGACTAGGCTCTGGGAGCAGTTCTTC
17	.	TRBJ2-7	.	TRBV4-2	CASSQRTLAGAYYEQYF	TGTGCCAGCAGCCAGAGAACGCTAGCAGGAGCTTATTACGAGCAGTACTTC
15	.	TRBJ2-7	.	TRBV5-6	CASSLVRQGGYEQYF	TGTGCCAGCAGCTTGGTCCGACAGGGAGGCTACGAGCAGTACTTC
14	.	TRBJ1-6	many	TRBV7-9	CASSLGGDNSPLHF	TGTGCCAGCAGCTTGGGGGGGGATAATTCACCCCTCCACTTT
15	.	TRBJ1-6	many	TRBV19	CASSINDSHNSPLHF	TGTGCCAGTAGTATAAACGACAGCCATAATTCACCCCTCCACTTT
12	.	TRBJ2-1	many	TRBV4-2	CASSPSYNEQFF	TGTGCCAGCAGCCCGTCTTACAATGAGCAGTTCTTC
12	.	TRBJ1-5	.	TRBV4-2	CASSQETGPQHF	TGTGCCAGCAGCCAAGAAACGGGGCCCCAGCATTTT
17	TRBD2	TRBJ2-5	.	TRBV20-1	CSASPGTSGSTQETQYF	TGCAGTGCTAGTCCCGGGACTAGCGGGAGTACCCAAGAGACCCAGTACTTC
15	.	TRBJ2-3	.	TRBV7-7	CASSTGTTSTDTQYF	TGTGCCAGCAGCACGGGAACTACTAGCACAGATACGCAGTATTTT
13	.	TRBJ1-2	.	TRBV19	CASRKQGLYGYTF	TGTGCCAGTAGGAAACAGGGTCTATATGGCTACACCTTC
16	TRBD1	TRBJ2-7	.	TRBV5-5	CASSRFLGQGIYEQYF	TGTGCCAGCAGCCGCTTCCTGGGACAGGGGATCTACGAGCAGTACTTC
16	.	TRBJ1-3	few	TRBV10-3	CAISDGSRGSGNTIYF	TGTGCCATCAGTGATGGATCCAGGGGCTCTGGAAACACCATATATTTT
15	.	TRBJ2-1	.	TRBV30	CAWSESRDTYNEQFF	TGTGCCTGGAGTGAGTCCCGGGACACCTACAATGAGCAGTTCTTC
20	TRBD2	TRBJ2-1	.	TRBV4-1	CASSIPRGLAGGPLYNEQFF	TGCGCCAGCAGCATACCCCGGGGACTAGCGGGAGGCCCTCTTTACAATGAGCAGTTCTTC
14	.	TRBJ1-1	.	TRBV5-1	CASSLDRMNTEAFF	TGCGCCAGCAGCTTGGACAGGATGAACACTGAAGCTTTCTTT
11	TRBD1	TRBJ1-1	.	TRBV6-5	CASSWTGEAFF	TGTGCCAGCAGCTGGACAGGGGAAGCTTTCTTT
15	.	TRBJ2-5	.	TRBV5-1	CASSLSSEPQETQYF	TGCGCCAGCAGCTTGTCATCCGAGCCCCAAGAGACCCAGTACTTC
13	.	TRBJ1-1	.	TRBV25-1	CASTKPGDTEAFF	TGTGCCAGTACTAAGCCGGGGGACACTGAAGCTTTCTTT
15	TRBD2	TRBJ2-7	.	TRBV7-2	CASSLLAELSYEQYF	TGTGCCAGCAGCTTACTAGCGGAGCTGTCCTACGAGCAGTACTTC
15	TRBD1	TRBJ1-5	once	TRBV6-6	CASSPTGGSNQPQHF	TGTGCCAGCAGTCCGACAGGGGGAAGCAATCAGCCCCAGCATTTT
16	.	TRBJ2-1	.	TRBV6-6	CASSYSNPTRGNEQFF	TGTGCCAGCAGTTACTCGAACCCCACTAGGGGGAATGAGCAGTTCTTC
16	TRBD2	TRBJ2-3	.	TRBV3-1/TRBV3-2	CASSQDLAGGTDTQYF	TGTGCCAGCAGCCAAGACCTAGCGGGAGGGACAGATACGCAGTATTTT
14	TRBD1	TRBJ2-5	.	TRBV6-6	CASSPDRQGKTQYF	TGTGCCAGCAGTCCCGATCGACAGGGGAAGACCCAGTACTTC
17	TRBD1	TRBJ2-2	.	TRBV5-1	CASSLGGRGRSGGELFF	TGCGCCAGCAGCTTGGGCGGCAGGGGGCGATCCGGCGGGGAGCTGTTTTTT
14	.	TRBJ2-1	once	TRBV28	CASSRVRAYGEQFF	TGTGCCAGCAGTAGAGTCCGAGCCTACGGTGAGCAGTTCTTC
13	.	TRBJ1-4	once	TRBV6-6	CASRARREEKLFF	TGTGCCAGCAGGGCAAGACGGGAAGAAAAACTGTTTTTT
13	.	TRBJ1-1	.	TRBV10-2	CASSEQGYTEAFF	TGCGCCAGCAGTGAGCAGGGATACACTGAAGCTTTCTTT
16	.	TRBJ2-3	.	TRBV9	CASSVGGPTSTDTQYF	TGTGCCAGCAGCGTAGGGGGCCCAACTAGCACAGATACGCAGTATTTT
20	TRBD1	TRBJ2-7	.	TRBV7-8	CASSSFGGDRGTISAYEQYF	TGTGCCAGCAGCTCATTTGGGGGGGACAGGGGAACAATATCCGCTTACGAGCAGTACTTC
13	.	TRBJ2-7	.	TRBV3-1/TRBV3-2	CASSQVSGGEQYF	TGTGCCAGCAGCCAAGTGTCCGGTGGCGAGCAGTACTTC
13	.	TRBJ1-2	.	TRBV24-1	CATSGAPNYGYTF	TGTGCCACCAGTGGCGCCCCTAACTATGGCTACACCTTC
14	.	TRBJ1-2	.	TRBV6-1	CASSEAEKYYGYTF	TGTGCCAGCAGTGAAGCCGAGAAGTACTATGGCTACACCTTC
19	TRBD2	TRBJ2-3	.	TRBV12-5	CASGLVQLLTSGSSDTQYF	TGTGCTAGTGGTTTGGTCCAGTTGTTGACTAGCGGGAGCTCAGATACGCAGTATTTT
14	.	TRBJ2-7	.	TRBV5-4	CASSPDTLLYEQYF	TGTGCCAGCAGCCCGGACACCCTCCTCTACGAGCAGTACTTC
13	.	TRBJ2-3	.	TRBV12-3/TRBV12-4	CASNSLSTDTQYF	TGTGCCAGCAACTCCTTGAGCACAGATACGCAGTATTTT
15	TRBD1	TRBJ2-7	.	TRBV5-1	CASSFGTGGSYEQYF	TGCGCCAGCAGCTTTGGGACAGGGGGTTCCTACGAGCAGTACTTC
14	.	TRBJ1-2	.	TRBV2	CASSPRQAYYGYTF	TGTGCCAGCAGTCCCCGCCAGGCGTACTATGGCTACACCTTC
18	TRBD1	TRBJ2-6	.	TRBV15	CATSSFMAGGSGANVLTF	TGTGCCACCAGCAGTTTTATGGCAGGGGGCTCTGGGGCCAACGTCCTGACTTTC
16	.	TRBJ2-5	.	TRBV24-1	CATSDSLPRGQETQYF	TGTGCCACCAGTGATTCGCTTCCCAGGGGACAAGAGACCCAGTACTTC
18	TRBD1	TRBJ2-2	.	TRBV7-6	CASSLGRRGQGDTGELFF	TGTGCCAGCAGCTTAGGGCGAAGGGGACAGGGGGACACCGGGGAGCTGTTTTTT